The rows below give T cell receptor beta chains drawn from one sample of a study of cytomegalovirus exposure and HLA in healthy donors. Profiled with immunoSEQ multiplex PCR; TCRdb holds only in-frame clones, not every one. The data hold 200,000 to 250,000 clones, with just under 85% observed a single time. Specimen: PBMCs. The receptors shown here come from a middle-aged woman in good health and CMV-seronegative. Both conserved end residues are part of each CDR3. D genes are given only for firm matches. Not all rows give a size; the values are once, few, many and, for expanded clones, a class.

d_call | clone_size | j_call | v_call | cdr3_nt | cdr3_aa
NA | few | TRBJ2-3 | TRBV28 | TGTGCCAGCAGCAAGACTAGCACAGATACGCAGTATTTT | CASSKTSTDTQYF
NA | NA | TRBJ1-6 | TRBV25-1 | TGTGCCAGCAGCCCCGGTCTCGGACAAACTACCCTATATTCACCCCTCCACTTT | CASSPGLGQTTLYSPLHF
NA | few | TRBJ1-1 | TRBV2 | TGTGCCAGCACTGAGGACACACTCACTGAAGCTTTCTTT | CASTEDTLTEAFF
NA | NA | TRBJ1-6 | TRBV7-9 | TGTGCCAGCAGCTTAGGGGGCAACCATTCACCCCTCCACTTT | CASSLGGNHSPLHF
TRBD1 | few | TRBJ1-5 | TRBV7-6 | TGTGCCAGCAGCAGAACAGGGGGCGAGCCCCAGCATTTT | CASSRTGGEPQHF
NA | NA | TRBJ2-7 | TRBV30 | TGTGCCTGGAGTGTAGTGAGGGAAGGGGAGCAGTACTTC | CAWSVVREGEQYF
TRBD1 | NA | TRBJ1-5 | TRBV5-1 | TGCGCCAGCAGCTTGGGGGGACAGTATAGCAATCAGCCCCAGCATTTT | CASSLGGQYSNQPQHF
TRBD2 | NA | TRBJ2-1 | TRBV7-2 | TGTGCCAGCAGCTTAGAGCCGGGGGGTCACAATGAGCAGTTCTTC | CASSLEPGGHNEQFF
NA | NA | TRBJ2-1 | TRBV19 | TGTGCCAGTAGTACCAGGCGAGCATACTCCTACAATGAGCAGTTCTTC | CASSTRRAYSYNEQFF
NA | NA | TRBJ2-2 | TRBV5-1 | TGCGCCAGCAGCTTGACCGGAACAGGGCCAGGGGAGCTGTTTTTT | CASSLTGTGPGELFF